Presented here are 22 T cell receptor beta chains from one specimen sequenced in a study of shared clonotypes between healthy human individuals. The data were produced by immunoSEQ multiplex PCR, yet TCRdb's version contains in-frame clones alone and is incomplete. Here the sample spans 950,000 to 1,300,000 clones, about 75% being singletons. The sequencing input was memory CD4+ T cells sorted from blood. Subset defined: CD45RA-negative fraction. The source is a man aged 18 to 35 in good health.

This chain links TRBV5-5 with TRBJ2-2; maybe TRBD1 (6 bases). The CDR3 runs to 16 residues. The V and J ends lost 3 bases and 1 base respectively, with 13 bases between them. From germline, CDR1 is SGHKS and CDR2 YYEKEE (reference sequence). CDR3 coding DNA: TGTGCCAGCAGCTCACCAAGGACAGTGAACACCGGGGAGCTGTTTTTT. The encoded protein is CASSSPRTVNTGELFF.

CDR3 amino acids: CASSTDRGYEQYF. Here the CDR3 DNA reads TGTGCCAGCAGCACCGACAGGGGATACGAGCAGTACTTC. The V gene is TRBV7-2, the J gene TRBJ2-7; 8 bases match TRBD1. The CDR3 loop spans 13 amino acids. The germline V gene has CDR1 SGHTA and CDR2 FQGNSA. J was trimmed by 4 bases and V by 5 bases; bases with no gene match: 4.

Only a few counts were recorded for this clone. The DNA of the CDR3 is TGTGCCAGCTCACCCCCCGTTATCGAAAAACTGTTTTTT. This translates into CASSPPVIEKLFF. This chain uses TRBV18 with TRBJ1-4; no reliable D call. Trimming shortened V by 3 bases and J by 8 bases, and 10 bases separated the two germline ends. This CDR3 spans 13 amino acids. Germline V lookup: CDR1 KGHSH, CDR2 LQKENI.

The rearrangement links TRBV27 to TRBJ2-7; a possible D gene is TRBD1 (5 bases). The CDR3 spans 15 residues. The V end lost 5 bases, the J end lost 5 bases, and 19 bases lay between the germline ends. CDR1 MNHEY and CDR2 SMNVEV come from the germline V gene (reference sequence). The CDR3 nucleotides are TGTGCCAGCAGTCCATCCCCCCGCGGCAGGGACGAGCAGTACTTC. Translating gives CASSPSPRGRDEQYF.

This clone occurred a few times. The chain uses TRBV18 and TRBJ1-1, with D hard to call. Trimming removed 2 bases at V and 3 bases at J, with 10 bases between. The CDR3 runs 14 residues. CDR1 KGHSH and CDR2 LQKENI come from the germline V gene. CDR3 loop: CASSPGKEYTEAFF. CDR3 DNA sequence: TGTGCCAGCTCACCAGGGAAGGAGTACACTGAAGCTTTCTTT.

The CDR3 reads CASTRGSKTYEQYF. CDR3 sequence (DNA): TGTGCCAGCACGCGCGGAAGTAAAACCTACGAGCAGTACTTC. This chain connects TRBV6-6 to TRBJ2-7; D is ambiguous. The CDR3 spans 14 residues. Trimming cost V 7 bases and J 2 bases, with 15 bases left between them. CDR1 is MNHNY and CDR2 is SVGAGI in the germline V gene (reference sequence).

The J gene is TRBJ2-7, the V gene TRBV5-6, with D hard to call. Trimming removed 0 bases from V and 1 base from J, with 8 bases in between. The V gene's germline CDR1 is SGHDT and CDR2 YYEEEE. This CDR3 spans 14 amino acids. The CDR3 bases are TGTGCCAGCAGCTTGGTCAAGTCTTCCTACGAGCAGTACTTC. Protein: CASSLVKSSYEQYF.

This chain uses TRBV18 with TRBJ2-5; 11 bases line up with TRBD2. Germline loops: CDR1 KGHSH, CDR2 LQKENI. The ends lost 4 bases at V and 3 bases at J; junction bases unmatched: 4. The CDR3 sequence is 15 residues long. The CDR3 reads CASSLLTSGEETQYF. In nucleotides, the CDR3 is TGTGCCAGCTCACTACTGACTAGCGGGGAAGAGACCCAGTACTTC.

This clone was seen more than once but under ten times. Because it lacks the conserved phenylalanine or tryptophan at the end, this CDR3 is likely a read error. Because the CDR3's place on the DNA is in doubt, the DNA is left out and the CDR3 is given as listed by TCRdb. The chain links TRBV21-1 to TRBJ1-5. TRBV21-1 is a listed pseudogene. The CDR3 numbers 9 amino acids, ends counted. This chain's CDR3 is CASSKDLPL.

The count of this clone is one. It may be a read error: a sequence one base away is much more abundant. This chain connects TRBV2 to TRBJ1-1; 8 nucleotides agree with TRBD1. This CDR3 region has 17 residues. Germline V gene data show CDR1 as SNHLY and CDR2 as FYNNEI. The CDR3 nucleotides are TGTGCCAGCAGTCCCCGGGGCTCAGGGGGCATGAACACTGAAACTTTCTTT. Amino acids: CASSPRGSGGMNTETFF.

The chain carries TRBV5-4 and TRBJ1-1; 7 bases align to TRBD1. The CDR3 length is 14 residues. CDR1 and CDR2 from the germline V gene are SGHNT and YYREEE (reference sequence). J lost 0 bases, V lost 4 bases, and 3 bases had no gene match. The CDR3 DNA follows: TGTGCCAGCAGCGAGACAGGGTTGAACACTGAAGCTTTCTTT. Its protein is CASSETGLNTEAFF.

The CDR3 sequence: CASSLAGSSTDTQYF. The CDR3 DNA reads TGCGCCAGCAGCTTAGCGGGATCGAGCACAGATACGCAGTATTTT. This rearrangement joins TRBV4-3 to TRBJ2-3; 8 nucleotides line up with TRBD2. The trim removed 5 bases at V and 0 bases at J, leaving 4 bases unmatched. Per germline, CDR1 LGHNA and CDR2 YSLEER. The CDR3 loop spans 15 amino acids.

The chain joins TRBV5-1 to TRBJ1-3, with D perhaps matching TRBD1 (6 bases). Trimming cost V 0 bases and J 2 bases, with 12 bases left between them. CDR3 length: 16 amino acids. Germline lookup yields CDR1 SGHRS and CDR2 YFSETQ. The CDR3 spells CASSLGNRAAGNTIYF. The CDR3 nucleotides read TGCGCCAGCAGCTTGGGGAACAGGGCCGCTGGAAACACCATATATTTT.

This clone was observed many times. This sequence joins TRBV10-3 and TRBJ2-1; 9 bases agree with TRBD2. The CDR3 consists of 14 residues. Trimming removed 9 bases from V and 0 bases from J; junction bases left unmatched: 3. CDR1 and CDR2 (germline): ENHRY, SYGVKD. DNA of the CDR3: TGTGCCATTCATAGCGGGAGCTCCTACAATGAGCAGTTCTTC. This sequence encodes CAIHSGSSYNEQFF.

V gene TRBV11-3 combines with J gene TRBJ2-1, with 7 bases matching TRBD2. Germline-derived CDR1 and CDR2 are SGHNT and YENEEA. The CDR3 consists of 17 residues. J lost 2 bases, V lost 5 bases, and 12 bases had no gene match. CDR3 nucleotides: TGTGCCAGCAGCCCAGGTTTCGGCGGGGGAACCTACAATGAGCAGTTCTTC. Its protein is CASSPGFGGGTYNEQFF.

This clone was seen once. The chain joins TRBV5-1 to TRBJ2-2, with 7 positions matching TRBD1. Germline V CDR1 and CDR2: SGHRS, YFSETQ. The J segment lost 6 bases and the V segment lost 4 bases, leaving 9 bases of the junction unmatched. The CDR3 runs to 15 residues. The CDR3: CASSPGQPNAGELFF. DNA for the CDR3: TGCGCCAGCAGCCCGGGACAGCCCAATGCCGGGGAGCTGTTTTTT.

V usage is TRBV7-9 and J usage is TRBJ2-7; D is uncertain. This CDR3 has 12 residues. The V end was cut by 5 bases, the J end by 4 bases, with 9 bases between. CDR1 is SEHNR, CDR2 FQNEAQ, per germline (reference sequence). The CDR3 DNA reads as TGTGCCAGCAGCATGACCAGATACGAGCAGTACTTC. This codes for CASSMTRYEQYF.

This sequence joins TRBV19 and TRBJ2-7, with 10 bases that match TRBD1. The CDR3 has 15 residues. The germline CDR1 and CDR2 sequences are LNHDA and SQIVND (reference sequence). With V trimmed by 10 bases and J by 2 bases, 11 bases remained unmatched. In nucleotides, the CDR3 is TGTGCCACTCAACTAACAGGGACAGGGGCCTACGAGCAGTACTTC. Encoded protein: CATQLTGTGAYEQYF. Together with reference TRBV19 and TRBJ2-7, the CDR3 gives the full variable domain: DGGITQSPKYLFRKEGQNVTLSCEQNLNHDAMYWYRQDPGQGLRLIYYSQIVNDFQKGDIAEGYSVSREKKESFPLTVTSAQKNPTAFYLCATQLTGTGAYEQYFGPGTRLTVT.

CDR3 in DNA: TGCGCCAGCAGCTTCGGAGGGGACGGAAACACCATATATTTT. Protein: CASSFGGDGNTIYF. V and J are TRBV5-1 and TRBJ1-3; possible D gene TRBD1, 5 bases. Germline CDR1 is SGHRS and CDR2 is YFSETQ. CDR3 length equals 14 residues. V was trimmed by 2 bases and J by 4 bases, leaving 10 bases between them.

For the CDR3, the DNA is TGTGCCAGCGGGAGTAGGGGGACAGGGAGCAATGAGCAGTTCTTC. It translates to CASGSRGTGSNEQFF. The chain is built from TRBV6-5 and TRBJ2-1; TRBD1 matches 9 bases. Germline V CDR1 and CDR2: MNHEY, SVGAGI. This CDR3 spans 15 amino acids. Trimming took 8 bases from V and 6 from J; bases not matched to a gene: 11.

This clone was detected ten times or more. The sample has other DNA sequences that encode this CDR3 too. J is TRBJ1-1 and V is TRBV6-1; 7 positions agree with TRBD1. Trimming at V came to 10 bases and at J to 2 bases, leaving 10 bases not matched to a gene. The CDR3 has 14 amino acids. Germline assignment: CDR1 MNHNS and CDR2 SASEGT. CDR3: CATTPGTANTEAFF. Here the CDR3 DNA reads TGTGCCACCACACCCGGGACAGCCAACACTGAAGCTTTCTTT.

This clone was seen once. CDR3 DNA sequence: TGTGCCAGCAGCTTAGTTCCCGGAGCCAAAAACATTCAGTACTTC. It codes for CASSLVPGAKNIQYF. The chain uses TRBV11-2 and TRBJ2-4; unclear D gene. V lost 1 base and J lost 0, with 7 bases in between. From germline, CDR1 is SGHAT and CDR2 FQNNGV. The CDR3 consists of 15 residues.